This T cell receptor (beta chain) emerged from a study of Ad26.COV2.S vaccination and SARS-CoV-2 variants. Overall study findings and caveats: Non-spike TCR breadth was similar in vaccine and placebo recipients.

Germline V gene lookup returns CDR1 MNHNS and CDR2 SASEGT. The trim removed 4 bases at V and 2 bases at J, leaving 7 bases unmatched. The CDR3 length is 16 residues. This clone has only one observation. The antigen is undetermined. This table comes from immunoSEQ multiplex PCR, and its TCRdb copy is limited to in-frame clones, with some not included. Of over 350,000 clones in the sample, about 88% were seen once. Treatment meaning: around 19 received Ad26.COV2.S at low or high dose, single or two shots; 5 received placebo; per-sample allocation not given. Sampling was done on day 63 after the first vaccine or placebo injection.

The chain joins TRBV6-1 to TRBJ2-2; TRBD1 aligns across 7 bases. This clonotype originated in a person between 18 and 65 years old who received the Ad26.COV2.S COVID-19 vaccine or a placebo. Sample: peripheral blood, taken in a trial of Ad26.COV2.S vaccine versus placebo. The chain's CDR3 is CASSARDRDNTGELFF. CDR3 DNA sequence: TGTGCCAGCAGTGCCCGAGACAGGGATAACACCGGGGAGCTGTTTTTT.